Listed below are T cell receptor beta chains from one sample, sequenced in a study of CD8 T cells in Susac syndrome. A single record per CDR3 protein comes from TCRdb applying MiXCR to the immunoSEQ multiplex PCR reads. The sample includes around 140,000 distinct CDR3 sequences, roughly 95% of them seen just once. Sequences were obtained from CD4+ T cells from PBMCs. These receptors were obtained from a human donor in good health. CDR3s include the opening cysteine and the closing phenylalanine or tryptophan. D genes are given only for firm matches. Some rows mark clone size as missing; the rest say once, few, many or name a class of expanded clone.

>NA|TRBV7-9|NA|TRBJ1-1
CATQQGLNTEAFF
TGTGCCACCCAACAGGGCTTGAACACTGAAGCTTTCTTT
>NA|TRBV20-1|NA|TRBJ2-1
CSAIGIEQFF
TGCAGTGCTATCGGGATTGAGCAGTTCTTC
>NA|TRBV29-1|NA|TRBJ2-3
CSVGKGSDTQYF
TGCAGCGTTGGGAAGGGTTCGGATACGCAGTATTTT
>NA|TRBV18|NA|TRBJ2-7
CASSPLAGYEQYF
TGTGCCAGCTCACCTCTTGCTGGCTACGAGCAGTACTTC
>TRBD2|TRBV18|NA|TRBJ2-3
CASSPGLAGVTDTQYF
TGTGCCAGCTCACCGGGACTAGCGGGAGTCACAGATACGCAGTATTTT
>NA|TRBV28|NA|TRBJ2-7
CASSTGTNYEQYF
TGTGCCAGCAGCACCGGGACAAATTACGAGCAGTACTTC
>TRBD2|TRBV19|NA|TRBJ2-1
CASTETSGALANEQFF
TGTGCCAGTACCGAGACTAGCGGGGCCTTGGCCAATGAGCAGTTCTTC
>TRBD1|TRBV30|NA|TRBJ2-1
CAWSQQGERFF
TGTGCCTGGAGTCAGCAGGGGGAACGGTTCTTC
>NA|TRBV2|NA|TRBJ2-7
CASEDRTYEQYF
TGTGCCAGCGAGGACAGAACCTACGAGCAGTACTTC
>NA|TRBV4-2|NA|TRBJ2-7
CASSQDRAVYEQYF
TGTGCCAGCAGCCAAGATCGCGCGGTCTACGAGCAGTACTTC
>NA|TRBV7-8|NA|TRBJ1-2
CASSLARVERYTF
TGTGCCAGCAGCTTAGCGCGTGTTGAGCGCTACACCTTC
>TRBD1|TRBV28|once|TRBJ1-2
CASSLSPGQARGYTF
TGTGCCAGCAGTTTAAGCCCGGGACAGGCTCGTGGCTACACCTTC
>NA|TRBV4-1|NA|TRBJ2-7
CASSQDRFFGDYEQYF
TGCGCCAGCAGCCAAGATAGGTTCTTCGGGGACTACGAGCAGTACTTC
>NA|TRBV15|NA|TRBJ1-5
CAASNGGVGQPQHF
TGTGCCGCAAGTAACGGGGGAGTGGGACAGCCCCAGCATTTT
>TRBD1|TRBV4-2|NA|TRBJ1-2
CASSQVLRGANYGYTF
TGTGCCAGCAGCCAAGTTCTCAGGGGGGCAAACTATGGCTACACCTTC
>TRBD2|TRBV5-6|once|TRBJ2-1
CASSPAVLAGGQGEQFF
TGTGCCAGCAGCCCGGCGGTCCTAGCGGGAGGCCAGGGGGAGCAGTTCTTC
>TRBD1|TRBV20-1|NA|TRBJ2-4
CSAGTGGRAKNIQYF
TGCAGTGCTGGTACAGGGGGGAGAGCCAAAAACATTCAGTACTTC
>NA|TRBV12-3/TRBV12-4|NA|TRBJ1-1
CASNTGGGTEAFF
TGTGCCAGCAATACTGGCGGCGGCACTGAAGCTTTCTTT
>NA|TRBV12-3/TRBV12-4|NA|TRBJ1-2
CASSSTGIANYGYTF
TGTGCCAGCAGTTCAACAGGAATAGCTAACTATGGCTACACCTTC
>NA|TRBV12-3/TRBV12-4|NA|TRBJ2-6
CALRTSGANVLTF
TGTGCCTTACGGACCTCGGGGGCCAACGTCCTGACTTTC
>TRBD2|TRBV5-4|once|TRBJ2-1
CASSGGTSGPYNEQFF
TGTGCCAGCAGCGGCGGGACTAGCGGGCCCTACAATGAGCAGTTCTTC
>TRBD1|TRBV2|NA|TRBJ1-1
CASSDTGDLTEAFF
TGTGCCAGCAGCGATACAGGGGATTTGACTGAAGCTTTCTTT
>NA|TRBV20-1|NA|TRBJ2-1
CSARVPQLNEQFF
TGCAGTGCTAGAGTTCCACAGTTAAATGAGCAGTTCTTC
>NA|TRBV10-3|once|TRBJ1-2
CAISDRYSNYGYTF
TGTGCCATCAGCGACAGATACTCCAACTATGGCTACACCTTC
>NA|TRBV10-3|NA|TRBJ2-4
CAISESYGQFGNIQYF
TGTGCCATCAGTGAGTCTTATGGACAGTTTGGAAACATTCAGTACTTC
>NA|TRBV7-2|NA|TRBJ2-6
CASSFLRTTMRSGANVLTF
TGTGCCAGCAGCTTCCTGCGGACTACGATGCGGTCGGGGGCCAACGTCCTGACTTTC
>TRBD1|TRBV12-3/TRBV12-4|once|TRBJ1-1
CASSTMTGSNTEAFF
TGTGCCAGCAGTACAATGACAGGGTCGAACACTGAAGCTTTCTTT
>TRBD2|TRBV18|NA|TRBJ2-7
CASSLLAVTYEQYF
TGTGCCAGCTCGCTACTAGCGGTAACCTACGAGCAGTACTTC
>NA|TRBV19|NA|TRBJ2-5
CASSGRRDLQETQYF
TGTGCCAGTAGTGGGCGGCGAGACCTACAAGAGACCCAGTACTTC
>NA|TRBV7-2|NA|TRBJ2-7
CASSPSMKYEQYF
TGTGCCAGCAGCCCGAGCATGAAATACGAGCAGTACTTC
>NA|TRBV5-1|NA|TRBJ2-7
CASSPGDTQEQYF
TGCGCCAGCAGCCCGGGGGACACCCAAGAGCAGTACTTC
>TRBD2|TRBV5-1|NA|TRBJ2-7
CASSAGTSAPYEQYF
TGCGCCAGCAGCGCCGGGACTAGCGCACCCTACGAGCAGTACTTC
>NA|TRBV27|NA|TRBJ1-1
CASSLSIRAAEAFF
TGTGCCAGCAGTTTATCGATCAGGGCCGCTGAAGCTTTCTTT
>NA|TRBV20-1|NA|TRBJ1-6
CSASAGIAYSPLHF
TGCAGTGCGTCAGCGGGTATCGCCTATTCACCCCTCCACTTT
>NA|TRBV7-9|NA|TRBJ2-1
CASSLEKGAYNEQFF
TGTGCCAGCAGCTTAGAGAAGGGGGCCTACAATGAGCAGTTCTTC
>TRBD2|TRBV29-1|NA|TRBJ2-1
CSGAGTSGSFEQFF
TGCAGCGGGGCCGGGACTAGCGGGAGCTTTGAGCAGTTCTTC
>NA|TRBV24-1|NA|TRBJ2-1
CATSDSFNSSYNEQFF
TGTGCCACCAGTGACTCCTTTAACAGCTCCTACAATGAGCAGTTCTTC
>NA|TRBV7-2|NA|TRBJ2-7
CASSLAPNRVYEQYF
TGTGCCAGCAGCTTAGCGCCAAACAGGGTATACGAGCAGTACTTC
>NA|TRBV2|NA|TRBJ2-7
CASTGGNVIREQYF
TGTGCCAGCACCGGAGGGAATGTGATACGGGAGCAGTACTTC
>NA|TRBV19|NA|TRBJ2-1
CASSMNSYNEQFF
TGTGCCAGTAGTATGAATTCCTACAATGAGCAGTTCTTC
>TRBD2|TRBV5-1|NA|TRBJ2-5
CASSPQAGGETQYF
TGCGCCAGCAGCCCTCAAGCGGGAGGGGAGACCCAGTACTTC
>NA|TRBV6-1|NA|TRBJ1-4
CASSRRMEEKLFF
TGTGCCAGCAGTCGCCGGATGGAAGAAAAACTGTTTTTT
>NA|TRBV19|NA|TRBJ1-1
CASNLGGMNTEAFF
TGTGCCAGTAATCTGGGGGGAATGAACACTGAAGCTTTCTTT
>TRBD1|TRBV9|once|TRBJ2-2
CASAGTGYTGELFF
TGTGCCAGCGCCGGGACAGGGTACACCGGGGAGCTGTTTTTT
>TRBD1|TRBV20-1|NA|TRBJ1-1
CSARTGGVRGAFF
TGCAGTGCGAGGACAGGGGGGGTGCGCGGAGCTTTCTTT
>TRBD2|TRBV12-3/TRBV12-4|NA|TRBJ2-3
CASSFSGRLDTQYF
TGTGCCAGCAGCTTTAGCGGGAGGTTAGATACGCAGTATTTT
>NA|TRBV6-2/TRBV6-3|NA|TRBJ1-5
CASSYPNPNQPQHF
TGTGCCAGCAGTTACCCTAACCCTAATCAGCCCCAGCATTTT
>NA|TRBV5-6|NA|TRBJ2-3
CASSFGRSTDTQYF
TGTGCCAGCAGCTTCGGCAGAAGCACAGATACGCAGTATTTT
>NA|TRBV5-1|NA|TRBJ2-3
CASSPDGSSTDTQYF
TGCGCCAGCAGCCCGGACGGTTCTAGCACAGATACGCAGTATTTT
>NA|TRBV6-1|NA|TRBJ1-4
CASSRQRTNEKLFF
TGTGCCAGCAGCCGACAGAGAACTAATGAAAAACTGTTTTTT
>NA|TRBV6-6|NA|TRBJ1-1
CASSYSGQSEAFF
TGTGCCAGCAGTTACTCGGGACAATCTGAAGCTTTCTTT
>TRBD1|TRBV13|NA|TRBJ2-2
CASSPRRGLTGELFF
TGTGCCAGCAGCCCCCGCAGGGGGCTCACCGGGGAGCTGTTTTTT
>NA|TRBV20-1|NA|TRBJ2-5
CSARDRTQETQYF
TGCAGTGCCCGAGACAGAACCCAAGAGACCCAGTACTTC